Listed here is a single T cell receptor (beta chain). This clonotype has only a few counts. Its specific antigen is unknown. No much larger clone exists at a distance of one base, and base qualities are not known. The sample comes from a study of T-cell reconstitution after alpha-beta-depleted transplantation in children (dated by TCRdb to about 2016). The study in broad terms: The study quantitatively tracked T-cell immune reconstitution after TCRalphabeta/CD19-depleted allogeneic hematopoietic cell transplantation in children using TCR repertoire profiling.

Per the germline V gene, SQVTM is the CDR1 and ANQGSEA is the CDR2. Inclusive of the bounding cysteine and phenylalanine, the CDR3 is 16 residues long. The retained sequence is limited to the CDR3, 48 bases, with the frame set at the first base. Ends trimmed: V by 5 bases, J by 2 bases; bases unmatched to a gene: 11. Receptors were amplified or captured by PCR. For sequencing, an Illumina HiSeq 2500 was employed. TCR library preparation used molecular barcoding, with unique molecular identifiers applied to normalize quantification of the TCRbeta repertoire. TCRdb reworked the public reads: Q25 trimming with fastp, MiXCR clone assembly, productive beta chains retained. Each CDR3 protein gets just one entry, which takes the most common genes and DNA from the rows behind it. The sample data list 440,000 or so distinct CDR3 sequences, and roughly 11% of these were observed just once. The ten largest make up roughly 5% of the sample.

The source material was PBMCs from the stem cell graft donor, sampled from the stem cell graft. This receptor was identified in a human donor who donated a stem cell graft to a child with acute myeloid leukemia. The rearranged segments are TRBV29-1 and TRBJ1-4; TRBD1 lines up with 7 middle nucleotides. CDR3 loop: CSVRGRQGFTNEKLFF. The DNA sequence reads TGCAGCGTTCGGGGGAGACAGGGATTCACTAATGAAAAACTGTTTTTT.